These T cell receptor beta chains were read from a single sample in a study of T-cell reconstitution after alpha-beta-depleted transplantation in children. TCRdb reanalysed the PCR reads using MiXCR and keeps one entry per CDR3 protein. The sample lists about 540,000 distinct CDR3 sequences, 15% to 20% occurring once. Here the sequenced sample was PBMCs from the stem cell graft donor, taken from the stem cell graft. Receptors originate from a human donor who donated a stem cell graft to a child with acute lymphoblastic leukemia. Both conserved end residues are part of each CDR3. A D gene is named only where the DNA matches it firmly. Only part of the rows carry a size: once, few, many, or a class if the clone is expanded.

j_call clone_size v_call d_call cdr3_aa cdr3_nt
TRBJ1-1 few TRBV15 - CATSSSRGSMNTEAFF TGTGCCACCAGCAGTTCCCGGGGATCCATGAACACTGAAGCTTTCTTT
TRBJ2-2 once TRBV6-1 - CASSELVTRDPGELFF TGTGCCAGCAGTGAATTAGTAACTAGGGACCCCGGGGAGCTGTTTTTT
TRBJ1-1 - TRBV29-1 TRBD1 CSVRAKGAVMNTEAFF TGCAGCGTTAGGGCCAAGGGGGCGGTTATGAACACTGAAGCTTTCTTT
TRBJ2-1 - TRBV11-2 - CASSPPGIDEQFF TGTGCCAGCAGCCCCCCCGGGATCGATGAGCAGTTCTTC
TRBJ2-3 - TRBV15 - CATTSGYGTDTQYF TGTGCCACCACTTCCGGGTACGGGACAGATACGCAGTATTTT
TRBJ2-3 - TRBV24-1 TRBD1 CATSDLGTGVLEDTQYF TGTGCCACCAGTGATTTGGGGACAGGGGTCTTAGAAGATACGCAGTATTTT
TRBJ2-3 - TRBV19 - CASRLTGTVADTQYF TGTGCCAGTAGGCTTACAGGGACTGTCGCAGATACGCAGTATTTT
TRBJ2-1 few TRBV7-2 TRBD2 CASSSLGLANEQFF TGTGCCAGCAGCTCCCTAGGACTAGCCAATGAGCAGTTCTTC
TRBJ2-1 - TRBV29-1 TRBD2 CSVLTSAREQFF TGCAGCGTACTTACTAGCGCGAGGGAGCAGTTCTTC
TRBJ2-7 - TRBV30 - CAWASGPYEQYF TGTGCCTGGGCATCGGGGCCCTACGAGCAGTACTTC
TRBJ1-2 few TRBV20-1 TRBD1 CSAQQGVVSWGYTF TGCAGTGCTCAACAGGGGGTGGTTTCATGGGGCTACACCTTC
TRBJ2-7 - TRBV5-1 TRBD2 CASSLPLAGAAYEQYF TGCGCCAGCAGCTTACCTCTAGCGGGAGCGGCCTACGAGCAGTACTTC
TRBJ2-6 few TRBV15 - CATSRVKGSGANVLTF TGTGCCACCAGCAGAGTCAAGGGATCCGGGGCCAACGTCCTGACTTTC
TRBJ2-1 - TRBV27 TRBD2 CASSLFPGGPNEQFF TGTGCCAGCAGTTTATTTCCGGGAGGGCCAAATGAGCAGTTCTTC
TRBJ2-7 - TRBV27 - CASSLTSNYEQYF TGTGCCAGCAGTTTAACGTCGAACTACGAGCAGTACTTC
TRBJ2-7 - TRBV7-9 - CASSLSPREEQYF TGTGCCAGCAGCTTGTCCCCTCGAGAGGAGCAGTACTTC
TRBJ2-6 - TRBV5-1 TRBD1 CASRKGANSGANVLTF TGCGCCAGCAGAAAGGGGGCGAACTCTGGGGCCAACGTCCTGACTTTC
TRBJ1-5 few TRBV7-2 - CASSFYYNQPQHF TGTGCCAGCAGCTTCTATTACAATCAGCCCCAGCATTTT
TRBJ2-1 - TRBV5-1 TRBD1 CASSLATGQANNEQFF TGCGCCAGCAGCTTGGCTACGGGACAGGCCAACAACGAGCAGTTCTTC
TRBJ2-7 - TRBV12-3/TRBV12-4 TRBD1 CASSGTETLYEQYF TGTGCCAGCAGTGGGACAGAGACTTTATACGAGCAGTACTTC